Presented here are 12 T cell receptor beta chains from one specimen sequenced in a study of cytomegalovirus exposure and HLA in healthy donors. It was with 60 Vbeta and 13 Jbeta primers that the PCR ran. Sequencing was performed with immunoSEQ multiplex PCR; in TCRdb, only in-frame clones are kept and a portion is missing. The sample contains 85,000 to 130,000 clones, roughly four fifths of which appear only once. The sample comprised PBMCs. These receptors were obtained from a man in his fifties or sixties in good health and CMV-seronegative.

The table lists this clone with a count of one. The chain is built from TRBV5-4 and TRBJ2-5, with D possibly being TRBD1 (5 bases). Per germline, CDR1 SGHNT and CDR2 YYREEE (reference sequence). The CDR3 is 14 amino acids. V was clipped by 5 bases and J by 5 bases, with 16 bases between them. The CDR3 here is CASSKAGSWETQYF. CDR3 DNA sequence: TGTGCCAGCAGTAAGGCAGGGTCTTGGGAGACCCAGTACTTC.

This chain uses TRBV9 with TRBJ1-1; D is possibly TRBD1 (6 bases). The V gene's germline CDR1 is SGDLS and CDR2 YYNGEE. The germline V and J ends were trimmed by 3 bases and 4 bases, with 13 bases remaining between them. There are 14 residues in the CDR3. CDR3 protein: CASSAGGGSTEAFF. CDR3 bases: TGTGCCAGCAGCGCGGGAGGGGGTAGCACTGAAGCTTTCTTT.

The gene calls are TRBV19 and TRBJ1-5; 10 nucleotides align to TRBD1. This CDR3 is 14 amino acids long. CDR1 and CDR2 (germline): LNHDA, SQIVND (reference sequence). After removal of 5 bases from V and 2 bases from J, the junction contained 0 bases not matched to a gene. CDR3 bases: TGTGCCAGTAGTGGACAGGGGGGCAATCAGCCCCAGCATTTT. Amino acids: CASSGQGGNQPQHF.

A few counts support this clone. V is TRBV5-1 and J is TRBJ1-3; TRBD1 matches 8 bases. J lost 0 bases, V lost 6 bases, and 2 bases had no gene match. The germline CDR1 and CDR2 sequences are SGHRS and YFSETQ. This CDR3 is built from 14 residues. The DNA of the CDR3 is TGCGCCAGCACGACAGGGGACTCTGGAAACACCATATATTTT. Protein product: CASTTGDSGNTIYF.

This clone was picked up one time. The V and J genes are TRBV7-8 and TRBJ1-1; D is ambiguous. Germline CDR1 reads SGHVS; CDR2 reads FQNEAQ. This CDR3 spans 13 amino acids. V gave up 4 bases and J gave up 7 bases, with 13 bases separating them. The CDR3 protein is CASSSVIGSEAFF. CDR3 nucleotides: TGTGCCAGCAGCTCGGTGATAGGGAGTGAAGCTTTCTTT.

The chain is built from TRBV10-3 and TRBJ1-3; 8 nucleotides align to TRBD1. With V trimmed by 0 bases and J by 2 bases, 3 bases remained unmatched. This CDR3 has 16 residues. CDR1 and CDR2 (germline): ENHRY, SYGVKD. For the CDR3, the DNA is TGTGCCATCAGTGAGTCATTACAGGGGGCTGGAAACACCATATATTTT. It is translated as CAISESLQGAGNTIYF.

In DNA form, the CDR3 reads TGTGCCAGCAGTGACCGGGACAGGGCGTATTCACCCCTCCACTTT. As protein: CASSDRDRAYSPLHF. The V call is TRBV6-6, the J call TRBJ1-6; 9 bases map to TRBD1. The CDR3 runs to 15 residues. Looked up from germline, CDR1 is MNHNY and CDR2 is SVGAGI (reference sequence). V gave up 5 bases and J gave up 8 bases; unmatched junction bases: 7.

The V gene is TRBV9, the J gene TRBJ2-1; TRBD2 matches at 12 bases. Germline lookup yields CDR1 SGDLS and CDR2 YYNGEE. The V gene end was trimmed by 3 bases and the J gene end by 10 bases; junction bases not matched to a gene: 8. This CDR3 is built from 15 residues. CDR3 sequence reads: CASSASGGAEEEQFF. The CDR3 DNA sequence: TGTGCCAGCAGCGCTAGCGGGGGGGCTGAGGAGGAGCAGTTCTTC.

V and J are TRBV12-5 and TRBJ1-1, with TRBD1 as a possible D gene (6 bases). This CDR3 is built from 11 residues. V lost 5 bases and J lost 11, with 12 bases in between. From germline, CDR1 is LGHNT and CDR2 FRNRAP. The CDR3 spells CASGPTGVAFF. As DNA, the CDR3 is TGTGCTAGTGGTCCGACAGGAGTCGCTTTCTTT. The full variable domain, in which reference TRBV12-5 and TRBJ1-1 provide the parts outside the CDR3, is DARVTQTPRHKVTEMGQEVTMRCQPILGHNTVFWYRQTMMQGLELLAYFRNRAPLDDSGMPKDRFSAEMPDATLATLKIQPSEPRDSAVYFCASGPTGVAFFGQGTRLTVV.

The chain combines TRBV19 with TRBJ1-5; tentatively, D is TRBD1 (5 bases). V was shortened by 1 base and J by 1 base, with 8 bases between the two germline ends. Germline assignment: CDR1 LNHDA and CDR2 SQIVND (reference sequence). The CDR3 totals 15 residues. CDR3 loop: CASSIAEGSNQPQHF. Here the CDR3 DNA reads TGTGCCAGTAGTATAGCGGAGGGGAGCAATCAGCCCCAGCATTTT.

The chain has TRBV5-8 and TRBJ1-1, with no clear D. The germline V and J ends were trimmed by 3 bases and 10 bases, with 16 bases remaining between them. Per germline, CDR1 SGHTS and CDR2 YDEGEE. The CDR3 loop spans 13 amino acids. CDR3 loop: CASSSGLQKGAFF. Here the CDR3 DNA reads TGTGCCAGCAGCTCCGGACTTCAAAAGGGAGCTTTCTTT.

The genes are TRBV20-1 and TRBJ2-1; D is unresolved. V was clipped by 3 bases and J by 8 bases, with 8 bases between them. The CDR3 runs to 11 residues. Germline V CDR1 and CDR2: DFQATT, SNEGSKA (reference sequence). This chain's CDR3 is CSARISDEQFF. The CDR3 nucleotides read TGCAGTGCTAGGATTTCGGATGAGCAGTTCTTC.